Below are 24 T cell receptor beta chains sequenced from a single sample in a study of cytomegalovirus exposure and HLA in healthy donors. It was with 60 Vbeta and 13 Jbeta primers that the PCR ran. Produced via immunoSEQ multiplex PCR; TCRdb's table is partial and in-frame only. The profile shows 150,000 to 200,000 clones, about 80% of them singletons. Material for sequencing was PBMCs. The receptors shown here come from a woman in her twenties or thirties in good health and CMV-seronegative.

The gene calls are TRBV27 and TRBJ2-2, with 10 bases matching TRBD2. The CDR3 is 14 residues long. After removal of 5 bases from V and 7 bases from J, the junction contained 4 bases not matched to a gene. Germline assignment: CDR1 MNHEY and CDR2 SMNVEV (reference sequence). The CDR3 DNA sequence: TGTGCCAGCAGTCTAGCGGGAGTATTCGGGGAGCTGTTTTTT. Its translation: CASSLAGVFGELFF.

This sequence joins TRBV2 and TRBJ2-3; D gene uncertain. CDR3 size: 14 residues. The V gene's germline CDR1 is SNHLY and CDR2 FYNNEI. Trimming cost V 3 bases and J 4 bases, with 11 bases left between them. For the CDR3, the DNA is TGTGCCAGCAGTGATCTTCGGAGTTCAGATACGCAGTATTTT. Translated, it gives CASSDLRSSDTQYF.

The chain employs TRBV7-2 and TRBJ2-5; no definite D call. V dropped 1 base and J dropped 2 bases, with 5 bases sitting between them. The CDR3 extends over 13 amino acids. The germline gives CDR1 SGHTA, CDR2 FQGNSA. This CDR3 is CASSLVEQETQYF. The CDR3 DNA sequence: TGTGCCAGCAGCTTAGTGGAGCAAGAGACCCAGTACTTC.

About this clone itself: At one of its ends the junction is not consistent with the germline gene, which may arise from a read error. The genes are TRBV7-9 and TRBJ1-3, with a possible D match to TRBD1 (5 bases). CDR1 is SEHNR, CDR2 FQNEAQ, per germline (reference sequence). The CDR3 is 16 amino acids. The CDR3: CSSSSVGDYSGNTIYF. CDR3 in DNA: TGTTCCAGCAGTTCGGTTGGGGACTACTCTGGAAACACCATATATTTT.

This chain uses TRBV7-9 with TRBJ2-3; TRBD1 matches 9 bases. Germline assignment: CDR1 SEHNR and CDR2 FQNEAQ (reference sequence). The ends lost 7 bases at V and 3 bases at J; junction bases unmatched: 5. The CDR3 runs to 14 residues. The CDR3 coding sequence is TGTGCCAGCATGAGGACAGGGGCAACAGATACGCAGTATTTT. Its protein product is CASMRTGATDTQYF. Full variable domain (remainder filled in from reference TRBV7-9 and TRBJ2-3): DTGVSQNPRHKITKRGQNVTFRCDPISEHNRLYWYRQTLGQGPEFLTYFQNEAQLEKSRLLSDRFSAERPKGSFSTLEIQRTEQGDSAMYLCASMRTGATDTQYFGPGTRLTVL.

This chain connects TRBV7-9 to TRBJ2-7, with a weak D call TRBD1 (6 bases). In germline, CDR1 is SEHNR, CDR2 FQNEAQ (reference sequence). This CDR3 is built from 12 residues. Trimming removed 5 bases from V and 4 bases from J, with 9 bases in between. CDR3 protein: CASSIQGYEQYF. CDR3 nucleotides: TGTGCCAGCAGCATACAGGGTTACGAGCAGTACTTC.

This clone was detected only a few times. This chain's CDR3 is CASTRYGGTSGGQSYEQYF. The CDR3 region has the DNA TGTGCCAGCACCAGATATGGTGGGACTAGCGGGGGGCAATCCTACGAGCAGTACTTC. J is TRBJ2-7 and V is TRBV16, with 15 bases matching TRBD2. This CDR3 has 19 residues. V lost 7 bases and J lost 1; bases outside the gene matches: 14. CDR1 is KGHSY, CDR2 FQNENV, per germline.

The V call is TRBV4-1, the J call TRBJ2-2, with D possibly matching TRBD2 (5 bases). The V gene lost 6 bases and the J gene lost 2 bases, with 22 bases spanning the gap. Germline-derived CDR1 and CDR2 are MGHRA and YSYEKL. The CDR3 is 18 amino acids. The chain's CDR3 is CASRFSGLPLDNTGELFF. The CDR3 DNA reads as TGCGCCAGCAGGTTTTCGGGATTACCCCTCGATAACACCGGGGAGCTGTTTTTT.

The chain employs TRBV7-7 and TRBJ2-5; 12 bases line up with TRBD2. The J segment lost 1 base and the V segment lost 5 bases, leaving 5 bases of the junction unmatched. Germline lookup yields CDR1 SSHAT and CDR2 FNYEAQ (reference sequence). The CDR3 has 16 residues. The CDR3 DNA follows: TGTGCCAGCAGCCGGTGGACTAGCGGGGCCCAAGAGACCCAGTACTTC. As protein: CASSRWTSGAQETQYF.

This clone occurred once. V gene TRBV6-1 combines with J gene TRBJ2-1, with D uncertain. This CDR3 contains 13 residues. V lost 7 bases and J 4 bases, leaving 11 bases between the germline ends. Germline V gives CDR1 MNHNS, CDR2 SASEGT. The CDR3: CASTNNRYNEQFF. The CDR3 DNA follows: TGTGCCAGCACTAACAACAGATACAATGAGCAGTTCTTC.

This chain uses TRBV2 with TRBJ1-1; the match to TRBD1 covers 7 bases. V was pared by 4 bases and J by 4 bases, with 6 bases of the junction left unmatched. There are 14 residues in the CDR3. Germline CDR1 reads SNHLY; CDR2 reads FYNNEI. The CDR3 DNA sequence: TGTGCCAGCAGTGCTAAGGGGGCGGGCACTGAAGCTTTCTTT. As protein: CASSAKGAGTEAFF.

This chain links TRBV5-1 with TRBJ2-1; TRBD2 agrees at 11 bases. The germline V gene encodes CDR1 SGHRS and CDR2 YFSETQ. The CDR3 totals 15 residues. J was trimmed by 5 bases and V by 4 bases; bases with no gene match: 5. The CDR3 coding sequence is TGCGCCAGCAGCGTTAGCGGGGGGGCCCACAATGAGCAGTTCTTC. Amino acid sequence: CASSVSGGAHNEQFF.

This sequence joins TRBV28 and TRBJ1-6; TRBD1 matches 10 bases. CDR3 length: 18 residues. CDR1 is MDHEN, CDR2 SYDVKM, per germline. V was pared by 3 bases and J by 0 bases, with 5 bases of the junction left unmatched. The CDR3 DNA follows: TGTGCCAGCAGTTTTGGGACAGGGGATAGCTCCTATAATTCACCCCTCCACTTT. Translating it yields CASSFGTGDSSYNSPLHF.

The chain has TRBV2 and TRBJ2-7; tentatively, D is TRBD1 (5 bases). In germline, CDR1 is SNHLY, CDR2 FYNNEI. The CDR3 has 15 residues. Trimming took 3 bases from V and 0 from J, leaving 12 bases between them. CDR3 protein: CASSDGLRGSYEQYF. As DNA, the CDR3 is TGTGCCAGCAGTGACGGTCTAAGGGGCTCCTACGAGCAGTACTTC.

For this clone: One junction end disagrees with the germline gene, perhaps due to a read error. This CDR3 is CASSNLGQATQYF. As DNA, the CDR3 is TGTGCCAGCAGTAATTTGGGGCAAGCGACCCAGTACTTC. The chain is built from TRBV25-1 and TRBJ2-5, with D possibly matching TRBD1 (5 bases). From germline, CDR1 is MGHDK and CDR2 SYGVNS. This CDR3 has 13 residues. The whole variable domain, filled in from reference TRBV25-1 and TRBJ2-5, reads EADIYQTPRYLVIGTGKKITLECSQTMGHDKMYWYQQDPGMELHLIHYSYGVNSTEKGDLSSESTVSRIRTEHFPLTLESARPSHTSQYLCASSNLGQATQYFGPGTRLLVL.

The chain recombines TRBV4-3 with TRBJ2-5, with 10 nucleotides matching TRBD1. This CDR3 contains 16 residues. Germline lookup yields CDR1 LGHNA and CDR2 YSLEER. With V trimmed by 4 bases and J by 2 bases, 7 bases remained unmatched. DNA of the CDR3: TGCGCCAGCAGCCCATCTTGGGACAGGGGACAAGAGACCCAGTACTTC. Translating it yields CASSPSWDRGQETQYF.

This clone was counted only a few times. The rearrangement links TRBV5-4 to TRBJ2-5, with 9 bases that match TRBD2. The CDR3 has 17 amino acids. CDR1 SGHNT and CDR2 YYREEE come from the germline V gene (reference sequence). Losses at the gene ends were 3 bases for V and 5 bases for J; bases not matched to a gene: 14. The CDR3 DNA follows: TGTGCCAGCAGCTCTTTATCAATCGCGGGGGGGATGGAGACCCAGTACTTC. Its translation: CASSSLSIAGGMETQYF.

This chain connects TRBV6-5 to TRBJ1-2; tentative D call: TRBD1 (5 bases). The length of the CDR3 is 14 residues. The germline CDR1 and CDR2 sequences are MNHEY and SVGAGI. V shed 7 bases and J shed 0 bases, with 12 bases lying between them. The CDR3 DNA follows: TGTGCCAGCACGGATCCAGGGACTAACTATGGCTACACCTTC. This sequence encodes CASTDPGTNYGYTF.

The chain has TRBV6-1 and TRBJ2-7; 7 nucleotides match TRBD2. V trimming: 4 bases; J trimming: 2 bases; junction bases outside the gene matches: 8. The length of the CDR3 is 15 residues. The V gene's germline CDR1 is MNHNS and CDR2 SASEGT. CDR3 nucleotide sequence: TGTGCCAGCAGTGCTCTAGCGGCTACTCCCTACGAGCAGTACTTC. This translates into CASSALAATPYEQYF.

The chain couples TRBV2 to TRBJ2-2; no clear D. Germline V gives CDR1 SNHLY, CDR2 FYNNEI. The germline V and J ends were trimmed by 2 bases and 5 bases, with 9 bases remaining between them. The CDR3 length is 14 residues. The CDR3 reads CASSERWATGELFF. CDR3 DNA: TGTGCCAGCAGTGAAAGGTGGGCTACCGGGGAGCTGTTTTTT.

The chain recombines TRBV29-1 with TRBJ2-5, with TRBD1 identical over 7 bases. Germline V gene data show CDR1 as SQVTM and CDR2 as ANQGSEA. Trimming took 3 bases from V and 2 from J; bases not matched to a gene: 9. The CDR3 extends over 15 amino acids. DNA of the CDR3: TGCAGCGTTGAGGGGACAGACTTCTCACAAGAGACCCAGTACTTC. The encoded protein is CSVEGTDFSQETQYF. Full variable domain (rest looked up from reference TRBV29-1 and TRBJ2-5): SAVISQKPSRDICQRGTSLTIQCQVDSQVTMMFWYRQQPGQSLTLIATANQGSEATYESGFVIDKFPISRPNLTFSTLTVSNMSPEDSSIYLCSVEGTDFSQETQYFGPGTRLLVL.

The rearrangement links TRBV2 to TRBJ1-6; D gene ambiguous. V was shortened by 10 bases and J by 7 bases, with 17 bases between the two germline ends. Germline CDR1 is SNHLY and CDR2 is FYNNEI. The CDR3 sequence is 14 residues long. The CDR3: CAKETTGRNSPLHF. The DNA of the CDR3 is TGTGCCAAAGAAACGACGGGAAGGAATTCACCCCTCCACTTT.

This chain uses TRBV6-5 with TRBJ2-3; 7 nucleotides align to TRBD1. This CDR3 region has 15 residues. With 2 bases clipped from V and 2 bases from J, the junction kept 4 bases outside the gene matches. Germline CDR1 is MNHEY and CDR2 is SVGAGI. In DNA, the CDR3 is TGTGCCAGCAGTTACGACAGGGAAAACACAGATACGCAGTATTTT. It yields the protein CASSYDRENTDTQYF.

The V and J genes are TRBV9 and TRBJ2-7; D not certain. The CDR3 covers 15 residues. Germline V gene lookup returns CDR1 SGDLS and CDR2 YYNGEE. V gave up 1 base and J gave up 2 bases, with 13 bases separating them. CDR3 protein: CASSVYPQEPYEQYF. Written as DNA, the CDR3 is TGTGCCAGCAGCGTATATCCCCAGGAACCCTACGAGCAGTACTTC.